This T cell receptor beta chain was sequenced during a study of T cells in Graves' hyperthyroidism and ophthalmopathy. From RNA transcripts, TCR beta CDR3 regions were amplified. In the first-round RT-PCR of the TCR CDR3, the HTBI primer set was used. TCRdb re-analysed the multiplex PCR reads in MiXCR, keeping a single row per CDR3 protein. There are approximately 370,000 distinct CDR3 sequences in the sample; about 18% occur only once, and approximately 35% lies in the top ten. The hyperthyroidism was newly diagnosed and had lasted under 2 months; the patients were aged 18 to 65. Using more than 7.5 ml of fresh peripheral blood, PBMCs were prepared. At least ten counts were recorded for this clonotype. V gave up 6 bases and J gave up 0 bases, with 12 bases separating them. Germline V lookup: CDR1 SGHNT, CDR2 YENEEA. The CDR3 contains 14 residues.

The chain has TRBV11-3 and TRBJ2-7; D might be TRBD1 (5 bases). The sample taken for sequencing was blood. This clonotype originated in a woman under 40 with Graves' hyperthyroidism that later progressed to Graves' ophthalmopathy. The CDR3 DNA reads as TGTGCCAGCAGTCGAGGACAAAGCTCCTACGAGCAGTACTTC. It encodes CASSRGQSSYEQYF. The full variable domain, its missing parts supplied by reference TRBV11-3 and TRBJ2-7, is EAGVVQSPRYKIIEKKQPVAFWCNPISGHNTLYWYLQNLGQGPELLIRYENEEAVDDSQLPKDRFSAERLKGVDSTLKIQPAELGDSAVYLCASSRGQSSYEQYFGPGTRLTVT.